The rows below give T cell receptor beta chains drawn from one sample of a study of CD8+CD57+ T cells in acquired aplastic anemia. TCRdb redid the calling of the reads with MiXCR, one entry per CDR3 protein. The sample has just over 400,000 distinct CDR3 sequences, 65% to 80% seen once; the top ten hold 4%. Sequencing was carried out using sorted CD4+, CD8+, or CD8+CD57+ T cells (not recorded which) from PBMCs. These receptors were collected from a human donor in good health, serving as a control. Both conserved end residues are part of each CDR3. D genes are given only for firm matches. Not all rows give a size; the values are once, few, many and, for expanded clones, a class.

size	D	V	J	DNA	CDR3
.	.	TRBV2	TRBJ1-1	TGTGCCAGCATGGGTTCTGAAGCTTTCTTT	CASMGSEAFF
.	.	TRBV4-2	TRBJ1-3	TGTGCCAGCAGCGGGGCTGGAAACACCATATATTTT	CASSGAGNTIYF
many	.	TRBV12-3/TRBV12-4	TRBJ1-2	TGTGCCAGCAGTTTACTACAAGCTCACTATGGCTACACCTTC	CASSLLQAHYGYTF
.	.	TRBV5-1	TRBJ1-2	TGCGCCAGCAGCTGGGTACGGAGCGTTAGCTATGGCTACACCTTC	CASSWVRSVSYGYTF
.	TRBD2	TRBV7-2	TRBJ2-3	TGCGCCAGCAGCCAAGGACTAGCGGGGACGCAGTATTTT	CASSQGLAGTQYF
.	.	TRBV19	TRBJ1-2	TGTGCCAGTAGTCTTCGGGCACCCTATGGCTACACCTTC	CASSLRAPYGYTF
many	.	TRBV12-3/TRBV12-4	TRBJ2-7	TGTGCCAGCAGTTTAAGTTCTGGGATCAACTCCTACGAGCAGTACTTC	CASSLSSGINSYEQYF
many	TRBD2	TRBV7-2	TRBJ2-3	TGTGCCAGCAGCTTAGAAACGACTAGCGGGGGGGATACGCAGTATTTT	CASSLETTSGGDTQYF
.	.	TRBV20-1	TRBJ2-3	TGCAGTGCTAGACGTGGCCCAAAAGAGAATACGCAGTATTTT	CSARRGPKENTQYF
.	TRBD2	TRBV6-6	TRBJ2-3	TGTGCCAGCAGACGAGGACTAGCGGGCACAGATACGCAGTATTTT	CASRRGLAGTDTQYF
.	.	TRBV5-1	TRBJ1-6	TGTGCCAGCAGCCAAAGAGTAGATGGACCCCTCCACTTT	CASSQRVDGPLHF
.	TRBD1	TRBV19	TRBJ2-3	TGTGCCAGCAGCAGGGGGCCAGATCTTGGAGATACGCAGTATTTT	CASSRGPDLGDTQYF
.	.	TRBV7-3	TRBJ1-3	TGTGCCAGCAGCCCGAGCGACACGCGGGATTCACCCCTCTATTTT	CASSPSDTRDSPLYF
.	.	TRBV9	TRBJ1-5	TGTGCCAGCACCGCGGGACGGTATAGCAATCAGCCCCAGCATTTT	CASTAGRYSNQPQHF
.	.	TRBV5-1	TRBJ1-6	TGTGCCAGCAGCCCCCGTAGCGGGCCGCCTTCACCCCTCCACTTT	CASSPRSGPPSPLHF
many	.	TRBV30	TRBJ2-5	TGTGCCTGGAGTGTACGGCGGTTAGAAGAGACCCAGTACTTC	CAWSVRRLEETQYF
many	.	TRBV6-2/TRBV6-3	TRBJ1-2	TGTGCCACCCAACGGGGTTTTAACTATGGCTACACCTTC	CATQRGFNYGYTF
few	.	TRBV10-3	TRBJ1-2	TGTGCCATCAGTGACGGGACACCCTCCCGCTTCTTC	CAISDGTPSRFF
many	TRBD1	TRBV5-1	TRBJ1-4	TGCGCCAGCAGCCATATAACAGGGGAAGGTGAAAAACTGTTTTTT	CASSHITGEGEKLFF
.	.	TRBV11-2	TRBJ1-2	TGTGCCAGCAGCAGTGGACGGGACAACTATGGCTACACCTTC	CASSSGRDNYGYTF
.	.	TRBV11-1	TRBJ2-5	TGCGCCAGCAGCCTGGACCCAAGGGGGGTGGCCGCAGAGACCCAGTACTTC	CASSLDPRGVAAETQYF
once	TRBD1	TRBV20-1	TRBJ2-7	TGCAGTGCTAGCGGACAGGCCTACGAGCAGTACTTC	CSASGQAYEQYF
.	.	TRBV7-9	TRBJ1-5	TGTGCCAGCAGGATGCTGAGACCAGAGCATCACCTCGGGCATTTT	CASRMLRPEHHLGHF
.	.	TRBV27	TRBJ1-2	TGTGCCAGCAGTTTATCGACTACTGAGGGTACCAACTATGGCTACACCTTC	CASSLSTTEGTNYGYTF
many	.	TRBV7-7	TRBJ2-6	TGTGCCAGCAGCTTAGGCCCTGGGGCTGGGGCCAACGTCCTGACTTTC	CASSLGPGAGANVLTF
many	.	TRBV5-5	TRBJ2-1	TGTGCCAGCCTTTTCCTCGACAACAATGAGCAGTTCTTC	CASLFLDNNEQFF
.	.	TRBV13	TRBJ2-7	TGTGCCAGCAGCTTACGAACAGGGTCGGTTTACGAGCAGTACTTC	CASSLRTGSVYEQYF
many	TRBD1	TRBV6-2/TRBV6-3	TRBJ1-2	TGTGCCAGCAGTTACCTGGGACAGGGCCGAATGGGCTACACCTTC	CASSYLGQGRMGYTF
.	.	TRBV7-2	TRBJ2-7	TGTGCCAGCAGCCCTCCAGTGGCCAATAACGAGCAGTACTTC	CASSPPVANNEQYF
.	.	TRBV15	TRBJ2-1	TGTGCCACCAGGGAGTTGCATACCAACGAGCAGTTCTTC	CATRELHTNEQFF
many	.	TRBV7-9	TRBJ1-4	TGTGCCAGCAGTCCCGGGACACGGGCCCCTAATGAAAAACTGTTTTTT	CASSPGTRAPNEKLFF
once	TRBD2	TRBV20-1	TRBJ2-3	TGCAGTGCTGGGCCACTAGCGGGGGTCACAGATACGCAGTATTTT	CSAGPLAGVTDTQYF
many	TRBD1	TRBV2	TRBJ2-7	TGTGCCAGCAGTGAGGTCAACAGGGGTCGCGAGCAGTACTTC	CASSEVNRGREQYF